Listed here are 11 T cell receptor beta chains from one sample, sequenced in a study of CD8+ T cells in alopecia areata. In each case, RNA was isolated and then reverse transcribed into cDNA as the sequencing template. This table comes from immunoSEQ multiplex PCR, and its TCRdb copy is limited to in-frame clones, with some not included. The sample yields over 150,000 clones, 59% seen once. The sample consisted of CD4+ T cells sorted from blood, taken at week 0. These receptor sequences come from a human donor with alopecia areata.

This chain uses TRBV19 with TRBJ1-2; 7 bases align to TRBD1. Per germline, CDR1 LNHDA and CDR2 SQIVND (reference sequence). V lost 4 bases, J lost 2 bases, and 4 bases stayed unmatched. This CDR3 is built from 14 residues. The CDR3 region has the DNA TGTGCCAGTAGTACCCTGGGACAGAACTATGGCTACACCTTC. Translation: CASSTLGQNYGYTF.

The chain uses TRBV29-1 and TRBJ2-7, with 9 nucleotides matching TRBD1. Trimming cost V 5 bases and J 4 bases; bases outside gene matches: 3. Germline-derived CDR1 and CDR2 are SQVTM and ANQGSEA. The CDR3 covers 12 residues. In nucleotides, the CDR3 is TGCAGCGTTAAGGGACAGGGTTACGAGCAGTACTTC. As protein: CSVKGQGYEQYF.

Worth noting for this clone: Within the sample, other DNA sequences also encode this same CDR3. The chain uses TRBV5-6 and TRBJ2-3, with no clear D. The CDR3 extends over 12 amino acids. Trimming cost V 4 bases and J 4 bases, with 7 bases left between them. The germline V gene has CDR1 SGHDT and CDR2 YYEEEE. The CDR3 nucleotides read TGTGCCAGCAGCCTTGGGGCAGATACGCAGTATTTT. It codes for CASSLGADTQYF.

The genes are TRBV6-5 and TRBJ2-1; TRBD1 matches 7 bases. The CDR3 is 15 amino acids. J gave up 6 bases and V 4 bases, and 9 bases lay outside the gene matches. CDR1 is MNHEY and CDR2 is SVGAGI in the germline V gene. Here the CDR3 DNA reads TGTGCCAGCAGTTTGAGAAGGGGGCTTGGCAATGAGCAGTTCTTC. This codes for CASSLRRGLGNEQFF.

The table lists this clone with a few counts. V and J are TRBV10-3 and TRBJ2-5, with 8 positions matching TRBD1. J was trimmed by 5 bases and V by 10 bases; bases with no gene match: 6. The germline CDR1 and CDR2 sequences are ENHRY and SYGVKD. The CDR3 consists of 12 residues. The CDR3: CATGQGVETQYF. Here the CDR3 DNA reads TGTGCCACCGGACAGGGCGTGGAGACCCAGTACTTC.

J is TRBJ2-6 and V is TRBV5-1; D gene ambiguous. The germline V and J ends were trimmed by 4 bases and 0 bases, with 11 bases remaining between them. Per the germline V gene, CDR1 is SGHRS and CDR2 is YFSETQ. The CDR3 has 16 amino acids. Written as DNA, the CDR3 is TGCGCCAGCAGCACTGGCCAGCCCTCTGGGGCCAACGTCCTGACTTTC. Translated, it gives CASSTGQPSGANVLTF. Looking up the rest from reference TRBV5-1 and TRBJ2-6 gives the full variable domain: KAGVTQTPRYLIKTRGQQVTLSCSPISGHRSVSWYQQTPGQGLQFLFEYFSETQRNKGNFPGRFSGRQFSNSRSEMNVSTLELGDSALYLCASSTGQPSGANVLTFGAGSRLTVL.

V and J are TRBV18 and TRBJ1-1; no clear D. V was clipped by 3 bases and J by 5 bases, with 13 bases between them. This CDR3 spans 14 amino acids. Germline-derived CDR1 and CDR2 are KGHSH and LQKENI. The CDR3: CASSPEVGGTEAFF. CDR3 coding DNA: TGTGCCAGCTCACCGGAAGTGGGCGGAACTGAAGCTTTCTTT.

The rearrangement uses TRBV30 and TRBJ1-5, with D maybe TRBD1 (6 bases). Germline V gives CDR1 GTSNPN, CDR2 SVGIG (reference sequence). V was clipped by 1 base and J by 6 bases, with 13 bases between them. The CDR3 covers 14 residues. The DNA for the CDR3 is TGTGCCTGGAGTGAATGGACAGTAAGTCAGCCCCAGCATTTT. Its translation: CAWSEWTVSQPQHF.

This chain links TRBV5-1 with TRBJ2-7; D assignment may be TRBD1 or TRBD2 (5 bases each). The CDR3 is made up of 11 amino acids. Trimming took 5 bases from V and 4 from J, leaving 7 bases between them. Germline CDR1 and CDR2: SGHRS and YFSETQ. This CDR3 is CASRGEYEQYF. CDR3 nucleotides: TGCGCCAGCAGAGGGGAGTACGAGCAGTACTTC.

The rearrangement links TRBV2 to TRBJ2-7; 11 positions agree with TRBD1. Germline CDR1 SNHLY, CDR2 FYNNEI. The trim removed 8 bases at V and 2 bases at J, leaving 5 bases unmatched. This CDR3 has 14 residues. This CDR3 is CASLRDRGTYEQYF. CDR3 nucleotides: TGTGCCAGCCTCCGGGACAGGGGGACCTACGAGCAGTACTTC.

This chain joins TRBV27 and TRBJ1-1; 8 nucleotides agree with TRBD1. The CDR3 is made up of 14 amino acids. CDR1 MNHEY and CDR2 SMNVEV come from the germline V gene (reference sequence). V shed 5 bases and J 8 bases; nucleotides not matched to a gene: 10. Here the CDR3 reads CASSPITRDREAFF. CDR3 coding DNA: TGTGCCAGCAGTCCGATAACCCGGGACAGGGAAGCTTTCTTT.